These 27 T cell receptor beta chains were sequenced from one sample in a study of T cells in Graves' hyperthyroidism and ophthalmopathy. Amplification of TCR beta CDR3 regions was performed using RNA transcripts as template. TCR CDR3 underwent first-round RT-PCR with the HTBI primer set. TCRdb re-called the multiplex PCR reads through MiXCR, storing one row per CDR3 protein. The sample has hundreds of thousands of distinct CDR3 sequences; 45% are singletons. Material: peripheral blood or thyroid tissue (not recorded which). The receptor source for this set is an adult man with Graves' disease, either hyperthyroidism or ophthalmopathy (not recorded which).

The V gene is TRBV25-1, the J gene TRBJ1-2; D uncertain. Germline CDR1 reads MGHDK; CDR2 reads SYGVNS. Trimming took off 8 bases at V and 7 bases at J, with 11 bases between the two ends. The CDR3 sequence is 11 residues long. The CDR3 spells CASPASTGYTF. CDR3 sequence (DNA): TGTGCCAGCCCGGCATCCACTGGCTACACCTTC.

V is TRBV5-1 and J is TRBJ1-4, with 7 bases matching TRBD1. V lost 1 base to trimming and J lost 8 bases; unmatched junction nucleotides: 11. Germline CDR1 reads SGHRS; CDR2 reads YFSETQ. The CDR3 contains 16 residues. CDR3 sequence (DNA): TGCGCCAGCAGCTTGACCGGGACAGTAGGAAGCGAAAAACTGTTTTTT. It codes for CASSLTGTVGSEKLFF.

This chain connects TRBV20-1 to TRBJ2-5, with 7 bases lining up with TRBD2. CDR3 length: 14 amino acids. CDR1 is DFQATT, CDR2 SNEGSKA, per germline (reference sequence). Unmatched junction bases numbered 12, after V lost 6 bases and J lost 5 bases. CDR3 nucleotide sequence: TGCAGTGCCCACCCCGAAGCGGGGCGGGAGACCCAGTACTTC. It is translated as CSAHPEAGRETQYF.

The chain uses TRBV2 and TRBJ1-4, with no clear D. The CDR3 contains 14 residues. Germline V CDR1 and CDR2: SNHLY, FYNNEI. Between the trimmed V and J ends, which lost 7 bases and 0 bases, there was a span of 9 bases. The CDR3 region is CASIRAATNEKLFF. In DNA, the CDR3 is TGTGCCAGCATCCGGGCTGCAACTAATGAAAAACTGTTTTTT.

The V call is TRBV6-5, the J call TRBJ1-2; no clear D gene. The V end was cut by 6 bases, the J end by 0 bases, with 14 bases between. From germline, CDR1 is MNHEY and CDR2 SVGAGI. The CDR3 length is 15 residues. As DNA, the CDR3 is TGTGCCAGCAGCCATCCGGACCGGACTAACTATGGCTACACCTTC. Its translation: CASSHPDRTNYGYTF.

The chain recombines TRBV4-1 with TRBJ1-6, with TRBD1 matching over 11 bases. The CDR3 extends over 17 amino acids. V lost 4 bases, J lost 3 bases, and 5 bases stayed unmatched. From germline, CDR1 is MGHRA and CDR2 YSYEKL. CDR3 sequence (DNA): TGCGCCAGCAGCCCAGCCGGGACAGGGGGCTATAATTCACCCCTCCACTTT. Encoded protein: CASSPAGTGGYNSPLHF.

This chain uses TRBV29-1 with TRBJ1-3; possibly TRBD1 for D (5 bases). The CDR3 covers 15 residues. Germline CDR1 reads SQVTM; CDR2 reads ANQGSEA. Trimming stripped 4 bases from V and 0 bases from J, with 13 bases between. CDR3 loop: CSVATGTDSGNTIYF. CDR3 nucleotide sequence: TGCAGCGTTGCAACCGGGACGGACTCTGGAAACACCATATATTTT.

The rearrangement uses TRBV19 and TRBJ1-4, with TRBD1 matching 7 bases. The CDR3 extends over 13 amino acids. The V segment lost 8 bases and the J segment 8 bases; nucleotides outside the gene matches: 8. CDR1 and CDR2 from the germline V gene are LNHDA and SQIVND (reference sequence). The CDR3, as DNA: TGTGCCAGTGGTACGCGGACAGGCGAAAAACTGTTTTTT. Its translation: CASGTRTGEKLFF.

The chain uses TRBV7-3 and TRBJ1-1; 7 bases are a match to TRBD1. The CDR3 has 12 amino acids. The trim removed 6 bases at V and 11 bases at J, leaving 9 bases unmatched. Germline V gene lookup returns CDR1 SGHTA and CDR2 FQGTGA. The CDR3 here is CASSTGEGVAFF. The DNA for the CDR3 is TGTGCCAGCAGTACAGGGGAGGGAGTGGCTTTCTTT.

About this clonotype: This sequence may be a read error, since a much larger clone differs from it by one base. CDR3 nucleotide sequence: TGTGCCAGTTCCGAGAGGGGGGTTCAGCCCCAGCATTTT. This sequence encodes CASSERGVQPQHF. This chain joins TRBV7-9 and TRBJ1-5, with D perhaps TRBD1 (6 bases). Trimming removed 9 bases from V and 6 bases from J, with 15 bases in between. Germline assignment: CDR1 SEHNR and CDR2 FQNEAQ (reference sequence). The CDR3 runs to 13 residues.

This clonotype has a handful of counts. The CDR3 nucleotides are TGTGCCAGCGTTGGGGGCGACAATCAGCCCCAGCATTTT. It yields the protein CASVGGDNQPQHF. The chain uses TRBV10-3 and TRBJ1-5, with a weak D call TRBD1 (6 bases). The V gene's germline CDR1 is ENHRY and CDR2 SYGVKD. With 10 bases removed from V and 3 bases from J, the gap between germline ends came to 13 bases. The CDR3 runs to 13 residues.

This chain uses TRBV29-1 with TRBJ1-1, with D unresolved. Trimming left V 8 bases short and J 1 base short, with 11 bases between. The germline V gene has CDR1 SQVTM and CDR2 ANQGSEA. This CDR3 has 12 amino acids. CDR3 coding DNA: TGCAGCTTACCACACCAGAACACTGAAGCTTTCTTT. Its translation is CSLPHQNTEAFF.

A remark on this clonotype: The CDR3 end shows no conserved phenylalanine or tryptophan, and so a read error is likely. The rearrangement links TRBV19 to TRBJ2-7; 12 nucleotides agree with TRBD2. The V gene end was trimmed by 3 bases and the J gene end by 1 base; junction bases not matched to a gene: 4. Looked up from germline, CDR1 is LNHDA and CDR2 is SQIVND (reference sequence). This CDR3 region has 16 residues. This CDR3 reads CASSMTSGGFSYEQYS. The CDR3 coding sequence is TGTGCCAGTAGTATGACTAGCGGGGGATTTTCCTACGAGCAGTACTCC.

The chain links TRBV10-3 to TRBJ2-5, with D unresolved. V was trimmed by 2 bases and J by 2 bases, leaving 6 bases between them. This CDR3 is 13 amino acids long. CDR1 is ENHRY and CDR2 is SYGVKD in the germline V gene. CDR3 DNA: TGTGCCATCAGTGAGGACGCACAAGAGACCCAGTACTTC. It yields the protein CAISEDAQETQYF.

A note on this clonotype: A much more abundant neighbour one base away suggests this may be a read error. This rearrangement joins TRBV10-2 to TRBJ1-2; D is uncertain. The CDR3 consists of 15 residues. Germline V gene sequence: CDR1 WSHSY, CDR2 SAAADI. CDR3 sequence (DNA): TGCGCCGGCAGTGACCCTAAGGGAGCTAACTATGGCTACACCTTC. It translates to CAGSDPKGANYGYTF.

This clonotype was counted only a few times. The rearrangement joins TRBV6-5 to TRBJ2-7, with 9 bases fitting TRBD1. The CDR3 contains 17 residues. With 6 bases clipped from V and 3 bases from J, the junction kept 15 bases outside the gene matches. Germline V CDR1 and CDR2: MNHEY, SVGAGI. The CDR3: CASSLLPTGTGHYEQYF. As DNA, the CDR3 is TGTGCCAGCAGCTTACTCCCTACCGGGACAGGGCACTACGAGCAGTACTTC.

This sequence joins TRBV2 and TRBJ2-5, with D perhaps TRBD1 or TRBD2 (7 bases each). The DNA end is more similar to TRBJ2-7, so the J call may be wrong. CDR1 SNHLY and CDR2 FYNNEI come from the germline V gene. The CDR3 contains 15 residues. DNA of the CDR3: TGTGCCAGCGGGGGGGACAGACTCCTTTCCTACGAGCAGTACTTC. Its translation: CASGGDRLLSYEQYF.

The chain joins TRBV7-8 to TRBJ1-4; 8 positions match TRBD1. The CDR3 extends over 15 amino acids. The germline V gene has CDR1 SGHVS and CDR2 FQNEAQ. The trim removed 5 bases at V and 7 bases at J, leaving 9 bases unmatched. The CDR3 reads CASSAHRGDTEKLFF. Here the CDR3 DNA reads TGTGCCAGCAGCGCCCACAGGGGGGACACTGAAAAACTGTTTTTT.

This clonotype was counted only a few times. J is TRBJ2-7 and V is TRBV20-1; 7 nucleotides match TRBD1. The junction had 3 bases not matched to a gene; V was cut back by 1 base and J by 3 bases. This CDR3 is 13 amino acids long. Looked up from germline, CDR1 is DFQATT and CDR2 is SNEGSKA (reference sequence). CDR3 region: CSARARQGYEQYF. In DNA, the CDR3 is TGCAGTGCTAGAGCTAGACAGGGCTACGAGCAGTACTTC.

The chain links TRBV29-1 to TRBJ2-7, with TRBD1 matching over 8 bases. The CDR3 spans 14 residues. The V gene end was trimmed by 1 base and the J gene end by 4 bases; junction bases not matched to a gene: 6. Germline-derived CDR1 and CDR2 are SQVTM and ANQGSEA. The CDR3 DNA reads TGCAGCGTTGAAGCTGGACAGGGACGATACGAGCAGTACTTC. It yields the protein CSVEAGQGRYEQYF.

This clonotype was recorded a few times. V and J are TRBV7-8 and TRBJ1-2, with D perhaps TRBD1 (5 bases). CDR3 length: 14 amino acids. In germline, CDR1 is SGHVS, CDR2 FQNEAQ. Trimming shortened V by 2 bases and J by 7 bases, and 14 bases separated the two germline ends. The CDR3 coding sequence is TGTGCCAGCAGCTTATCCAGGGTGGCGAGTGGCTACACCTTC. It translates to CASSLSRVASGYTF.

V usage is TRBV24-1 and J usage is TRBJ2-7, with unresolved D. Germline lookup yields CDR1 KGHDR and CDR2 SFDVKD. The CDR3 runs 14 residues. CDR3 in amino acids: CVTRIPPPSYEQYF. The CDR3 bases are TGTGTCACGAGGATCCCTCCGCCCTCCTACGAGCAGTACTTC.

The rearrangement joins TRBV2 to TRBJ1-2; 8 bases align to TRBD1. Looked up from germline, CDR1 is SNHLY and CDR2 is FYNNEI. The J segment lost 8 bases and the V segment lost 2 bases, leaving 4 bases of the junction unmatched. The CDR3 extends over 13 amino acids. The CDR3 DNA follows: TGTGCCAGCAGTGAAAGACAGGGGATAGGCTACACCTTC. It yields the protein CASSERQGIGYTF.

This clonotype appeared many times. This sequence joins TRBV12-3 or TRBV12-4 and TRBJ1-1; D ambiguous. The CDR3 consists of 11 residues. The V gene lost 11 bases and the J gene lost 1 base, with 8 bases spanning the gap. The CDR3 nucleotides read TGTGCCGCTCGGTCGAACACTGAAGCTTTCTTT. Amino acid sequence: CAARSNTEAFF.

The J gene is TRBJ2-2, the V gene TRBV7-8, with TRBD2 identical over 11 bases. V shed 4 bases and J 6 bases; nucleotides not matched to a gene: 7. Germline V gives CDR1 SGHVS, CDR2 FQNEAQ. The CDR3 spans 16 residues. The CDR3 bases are TGTGCCAGCAGCTCCACTAGCGGGAGCTTTGCCGGGGAGCTGTTTTTT. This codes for CASSSTSGSFAGELFF.

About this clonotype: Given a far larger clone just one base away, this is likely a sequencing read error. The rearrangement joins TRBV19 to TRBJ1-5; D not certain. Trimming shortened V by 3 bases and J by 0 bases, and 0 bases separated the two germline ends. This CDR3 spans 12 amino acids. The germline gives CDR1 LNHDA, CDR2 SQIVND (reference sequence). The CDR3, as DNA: TGTGCCAGTAGTATTAGCAATCAGCCCCAGCATTTT. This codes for CASSISNQPQHF.

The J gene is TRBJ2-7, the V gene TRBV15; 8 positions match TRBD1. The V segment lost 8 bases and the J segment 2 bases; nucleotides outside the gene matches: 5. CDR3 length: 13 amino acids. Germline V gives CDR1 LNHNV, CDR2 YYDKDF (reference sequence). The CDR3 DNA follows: TGTGCCACCGCGGACAGGGTGCCCTACGAGCAGTACTTC. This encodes CATADRVPYEQYF. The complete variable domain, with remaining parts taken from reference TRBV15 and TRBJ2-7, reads DAMVIQNPRYQVTQFGKPVTLSCSQTLNHNVMYWYQQKSSQAPKLLFHYYDKDFNNEADTPDNFQSRRPNTSFCFLDIRSPGLGDTAMYLCATADRVPYEQYFGPGTRLTVT.